This TCR beta chain was observed in a study of blood T cells in healthy people across ages. Study-wide context: About one barcoded beta molecule was captured per two T cells (by template switching). Broader study findings: The lack of PBMC sorting stopped any conclusive naive versus antigen-experienced comparison. CMV status of donors was unknown, possibly confounding expanded clonotype changes.

A J-beta primer mix and a sample-barcoded 5' primer were used in a second PCR of about 7 to 11 cycles. TCRdb ran MiXCR on the 5' RACE reads and lists one entry per CDR3 protein. Found here are approximately 850,000 distinct CDR3 sequences, roughly 44% of them singletons; the top ten hold around 21%. Turning to this clonotype: What it binds is unknown.

Peripheral blood, about 10 milliliters per donor, was collected. The sequenced sample was blood. This clonotype originated in a man aged 60 to 75 in good health.

In DNA, the CDR3 is TGTGCCTGGAGTGTACTAGGGTCGGGACAGCCCCAGCATTTT. It encodes CAWSVLGSGQPQHF. The chain combines TRBV30 with TRBJ1-5; D is unresolved. V was pared by 0 bases and J by 7 bases, with 13 bases between. The CDR3 is made up of 14 amino acids. Germline CDR1 reads GTSNPN; CDR2 reads SVGIG (reference sequence).